This TCR beta chain was retrieved from a study of blood T cell repertoires in COVID-19 (dated by TCRdb to the early 2020s). Context from the whole study: Samples from collaborators originated in the United States, Italy and Spain and spanned both the acute and convalescent phases of COVID-19. The samples were drawn from the first 160 participants of the ongoing ImmuneRACE study and from some 1,300 subjects provided by 6 global collaborators. The repertoires were released in a freely available public database meant as a resource for research on the immune response to SARS-CoV-2. The material from the prospective study consisted of cDNA or gDNA derived from T cells, B-cell-depleted T cells, or PBMCs. Where available, HLA class I and class II types were obtained from metadata supplied by the sample provider rather than from assay-based typing. Sample metadata almost always included a de-identified subject ID, COVID-19 status, age in years and sex. Subjects who had been exposed to COVID-19, were actively infected with it, or had recovered from it provided the deeply sampled blood TCRbeta repertoires that made up the dataset. The paper as a whole reports these results and caveats: The amount of clinical and demographic metadata varied by source and participant and was provided uncurated.

TCRbeta CDR3 regions were amplified from genomic DNA by means of the immunoSEQ Assay, a bias-controlled multiplex PCR. In the source study's methods: The number of nucleated cells in each sample was estimated from the amplification of reference gene primers within the assay. Sequence reads were collapsed and filtered to measure the absolute abundance of every unique TCRbeta CDR3 rearrangement. For each sample, productive Simpson clonality was calculated as the square root of Simpson's diversity index across productive rearrangements. The clones in this table, taken by TCRdb from immuneACCESS, are in-frame only. Not every clone is retained; where verified, under half of the shortfall comes from an unresolved V gene, and the cause of the rest is unknown. The D gene and trimming were derived from the DNA, and the V and J assignments and clone size from that table. Recorded for this sample are 220,000 or so clones; about 86% of them occurred a single time. The ten top clones hold roughly 3% of the sample.

Measured from the cysteine to the phenylalanine, the CDR3 is 15 residues long. Of the read, only the CDR3 DNA is kept; its 45 bases are in frame from base 1. V ends up 4 bases short and J 8 bases short, with an unmatched junction base count of 12. According to the germline V gene, CDR1 reads MRHNA and CDR2 reads SNTAGT. A second Seattle source provided samples from volunteer blood donors who had recovered from COVID-19. Each collaborating institution followed its own protocols to collect whole blood in K2EDTA tubes. For TCRbeta analysis, collaborators shipped samples as frozen whole blood, isolated PBMCs, or DNA extracted from either of those sample types. A note on this clone: It has no known antigen specificity. No base qualities exist here, and no much larger clone lies one base off it.

This TCR was recovered from a woman aged 30 to 39 who had recovered from COVID-19. The sequenced sample was peripheral blood. This chain is built from TRBV6-4 and TRBJ2-3, with TRBD2 identical over 7 junction bases. The CDR3 in this case is CASSAVGQGGTTQYF. The sequence in DNA is TGTGCCAGCAGTGCGGTTGGTCAGGGAGGGACTACGCAGTATTTT.